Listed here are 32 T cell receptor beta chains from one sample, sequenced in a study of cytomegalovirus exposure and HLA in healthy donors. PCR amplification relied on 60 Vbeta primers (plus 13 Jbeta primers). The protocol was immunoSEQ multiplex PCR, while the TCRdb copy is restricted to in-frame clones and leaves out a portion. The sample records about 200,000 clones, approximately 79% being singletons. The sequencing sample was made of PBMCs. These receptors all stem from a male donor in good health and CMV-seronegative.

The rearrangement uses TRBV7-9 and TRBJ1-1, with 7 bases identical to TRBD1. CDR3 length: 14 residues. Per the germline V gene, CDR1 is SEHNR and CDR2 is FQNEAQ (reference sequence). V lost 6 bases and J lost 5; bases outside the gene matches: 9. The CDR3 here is CASSLTGDGTEAFF. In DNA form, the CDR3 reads TGTGCCAGCAGTTTAACAGGGGATGGGACTGAAGCTTTCTTT.

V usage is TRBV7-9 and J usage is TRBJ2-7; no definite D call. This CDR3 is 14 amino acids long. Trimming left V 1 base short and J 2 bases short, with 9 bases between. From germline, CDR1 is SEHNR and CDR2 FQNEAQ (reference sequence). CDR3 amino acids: CASSLDAAAYEQYF. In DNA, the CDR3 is TGTGCCAGCAGCTTAGATGCGGCAGCCTACGAGCAGTACTTC.

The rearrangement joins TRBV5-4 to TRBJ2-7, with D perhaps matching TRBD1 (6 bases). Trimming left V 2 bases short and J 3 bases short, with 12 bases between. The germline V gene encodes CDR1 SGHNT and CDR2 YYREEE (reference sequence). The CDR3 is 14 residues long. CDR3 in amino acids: CASSFGRGSYEQYF. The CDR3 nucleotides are TGTGCCAGCAGCTTCGGCAGGGGCAGCTACGAGCAGTACTTC.

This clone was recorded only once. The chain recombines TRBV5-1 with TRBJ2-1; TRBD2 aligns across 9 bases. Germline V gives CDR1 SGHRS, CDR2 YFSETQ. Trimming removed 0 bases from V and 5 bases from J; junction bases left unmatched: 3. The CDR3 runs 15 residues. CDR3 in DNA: TGCGCCAGCAGCTTGGGACTAGCGGATGACAATGAGCAGTTCTTC. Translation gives CASSLGLADDNEQFF. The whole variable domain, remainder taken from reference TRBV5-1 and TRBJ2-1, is KAGVTQTPRYLIKTRGQQVTLSCSPISGHRSVSWYQQTPGQGLQFLFEYFSETQRNKGNFPGRFSGRQFSNSRSEMNVSTLELGDSALYLCASSLGLADDNEQFFGPGTRLTVL.

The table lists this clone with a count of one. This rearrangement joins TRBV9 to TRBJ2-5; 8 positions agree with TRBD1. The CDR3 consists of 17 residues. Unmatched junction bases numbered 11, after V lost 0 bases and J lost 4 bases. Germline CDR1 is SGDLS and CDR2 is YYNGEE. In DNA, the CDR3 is TGTGCCAGCAGCGTAGCCCTTGGACAGGGTCTGGGAGAGACCCAGTACTTC. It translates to CASSVALGQGLGETQYF.

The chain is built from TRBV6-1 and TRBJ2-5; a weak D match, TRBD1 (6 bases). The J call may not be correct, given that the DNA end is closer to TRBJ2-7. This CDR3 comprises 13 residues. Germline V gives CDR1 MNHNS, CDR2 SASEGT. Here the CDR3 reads CASTRTATYEQYF. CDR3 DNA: TGTGCCAGCACGAGGACAGCCACCTACGAGCAGTACTTC.

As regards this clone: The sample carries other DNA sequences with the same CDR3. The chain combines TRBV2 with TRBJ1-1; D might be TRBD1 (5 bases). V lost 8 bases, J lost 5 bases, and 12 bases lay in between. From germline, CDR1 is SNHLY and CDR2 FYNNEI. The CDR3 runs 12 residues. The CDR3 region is CASEREGTEAFF. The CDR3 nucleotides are TGTGCCAGCGAACGGGAGGGGACTGAAGCTTTCTTT.

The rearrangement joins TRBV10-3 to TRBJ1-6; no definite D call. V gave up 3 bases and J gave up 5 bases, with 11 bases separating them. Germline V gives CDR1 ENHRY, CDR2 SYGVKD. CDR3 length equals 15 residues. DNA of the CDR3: TGTGCCATCAGTGACAAGCAGGCCCATAATTCACCCCTCCACTTT. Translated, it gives CAISDKQAHNSPLHF.

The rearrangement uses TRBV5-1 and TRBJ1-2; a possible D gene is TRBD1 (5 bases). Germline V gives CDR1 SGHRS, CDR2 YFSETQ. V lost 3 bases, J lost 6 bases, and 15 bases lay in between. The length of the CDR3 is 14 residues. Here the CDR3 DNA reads TGCGCCAGCAGCTCAACACAGGCGTCAAATGGCTACACCTTC. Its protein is CASSSTQASNGYTF.

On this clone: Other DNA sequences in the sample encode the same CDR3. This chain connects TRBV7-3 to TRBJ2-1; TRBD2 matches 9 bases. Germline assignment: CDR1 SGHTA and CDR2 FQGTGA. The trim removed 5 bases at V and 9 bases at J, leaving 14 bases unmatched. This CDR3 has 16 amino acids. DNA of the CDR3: TGTGCCAGCAGCCTGAGTTCGGGGTCTAGCGGGATTGAGCAGTTCTTC. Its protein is CASSLSSGSSGIEQFF.

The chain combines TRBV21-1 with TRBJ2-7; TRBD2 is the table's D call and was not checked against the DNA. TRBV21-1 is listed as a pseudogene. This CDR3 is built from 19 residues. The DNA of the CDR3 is TGTGCCAGCAGCAGAGCGTCTGGACTAGCGGGCCGACCCTCCTACGAGCAGTACTTC. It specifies CASSRASGLAGRPSYEQYF.

The CDR3 DNA is TGTGCCAGCAGTTCCGACTGGACTAGCGGGGTCTATCGCTACGAGCAGTACTTC. Protein product: CASSSDWTSGVYRYEQYF. This sequence joins TRBV28 and TRBJ2-7, with 12 bases lining up with TRBD2. The CDR3 is 18 amino acids. J gave up 3 bases and V 4 bases, and 13 bases lay outside the gene matches. CDR1 is MDHEN and CDR2 is SYDVKM in the germline V gene.

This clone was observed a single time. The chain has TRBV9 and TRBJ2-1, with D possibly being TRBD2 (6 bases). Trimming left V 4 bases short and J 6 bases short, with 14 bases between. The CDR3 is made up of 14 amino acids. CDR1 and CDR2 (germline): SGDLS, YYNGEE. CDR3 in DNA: TGTGCCAGCAGCTCATGGACTAACTCCAATGAGCAGTTCTTC. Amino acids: CASSSWTNSNEQFF.

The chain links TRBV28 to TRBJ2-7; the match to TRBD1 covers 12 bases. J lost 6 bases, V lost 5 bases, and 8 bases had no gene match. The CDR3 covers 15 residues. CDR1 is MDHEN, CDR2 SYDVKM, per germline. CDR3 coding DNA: TGTGCCAGCAGTGTCCGGGGACAGGGGGCAGGCGAGCAGTACTTC. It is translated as CASSVRGQGAGEQYF. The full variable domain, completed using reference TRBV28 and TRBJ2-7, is DVKVTQSSRYLVKRTGEKVFLECVQDMDHENMFWYRQDPGLGLRLIYFSYDVKMKEKGDIPEGYSVSREKKERFSLILESASTNQTSMYLCASSVRGQGAGEQYFGPGTRLTVT.

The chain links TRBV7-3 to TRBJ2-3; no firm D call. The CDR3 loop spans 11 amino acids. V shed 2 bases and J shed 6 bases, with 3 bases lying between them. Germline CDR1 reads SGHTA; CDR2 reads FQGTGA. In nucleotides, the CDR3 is TGTGCCAGCAGCTTATCTGATACGCAGTATTTT. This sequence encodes CASSLSDTQYF.

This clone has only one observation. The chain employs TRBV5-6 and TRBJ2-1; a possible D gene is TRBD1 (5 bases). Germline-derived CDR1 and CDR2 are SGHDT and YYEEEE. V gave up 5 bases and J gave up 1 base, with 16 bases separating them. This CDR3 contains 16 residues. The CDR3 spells CASSTRERRSYNEQFF. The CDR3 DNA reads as TGTGCCAGCAGTACCAGGGAAAGACGGTCCTACAATGAGCAGTTCTTC.

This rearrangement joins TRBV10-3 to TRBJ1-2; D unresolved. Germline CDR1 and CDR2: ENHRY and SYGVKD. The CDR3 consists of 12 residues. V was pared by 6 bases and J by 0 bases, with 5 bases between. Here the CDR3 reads CAIRLANYGYTF. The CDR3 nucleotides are TGTGCCATCAGACTTGCTAACTATGGCTACACCTTC.

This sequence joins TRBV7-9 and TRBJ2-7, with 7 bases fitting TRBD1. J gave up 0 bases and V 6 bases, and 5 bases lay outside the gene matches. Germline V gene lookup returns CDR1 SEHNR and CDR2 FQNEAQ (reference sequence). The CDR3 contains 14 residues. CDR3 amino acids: CASRGQTDSYEQYF. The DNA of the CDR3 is TGTGCCAGCAGGGGACAGACAGACTCCTACGAGCAGTACTTC.

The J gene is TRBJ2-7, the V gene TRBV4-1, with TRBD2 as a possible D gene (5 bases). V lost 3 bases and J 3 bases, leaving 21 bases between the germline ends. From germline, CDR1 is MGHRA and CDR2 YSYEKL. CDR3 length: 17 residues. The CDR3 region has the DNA TGCGCCAGCAGCCACCGATTTGACGAGGGTTTAGGCTACGAGCAGTACTTC. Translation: CASSHRFDEGLGYEQYF.

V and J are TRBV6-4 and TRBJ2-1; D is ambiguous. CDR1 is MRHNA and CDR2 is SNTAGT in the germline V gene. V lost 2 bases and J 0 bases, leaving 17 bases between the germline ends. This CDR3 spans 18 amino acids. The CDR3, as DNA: TGTGCCAGCAGTGACACCCGCCGGAGCCGTAGCTCCTACAATGAGCAGTTCTTC. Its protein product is CASSDTRRSRSSYNEQFF.

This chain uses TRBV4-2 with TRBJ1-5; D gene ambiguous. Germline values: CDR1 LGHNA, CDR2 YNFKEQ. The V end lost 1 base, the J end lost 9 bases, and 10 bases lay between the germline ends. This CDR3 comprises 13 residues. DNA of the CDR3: TGTGCCAGCAGCCAAGTCGGGGAGGCGCCCCAGCATTTT. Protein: CASSQVGEAPQHF.

The CDR3 spells CASMSGQPQHF. As DNA, the CDR3 is TGTGCCAGCATGTCGGGACAGCCCCAGCATTTT. The genes are TRBV5-6 and TRBJ1-5; D gene unclear. This CDR3 is 11 amino acids long. The germline V gene encodes CDR1 SGHDT and CDR2 YYEEEE. Trimming took off 6 bases at V and 7 bases at J, with 8 bases between the two ends.

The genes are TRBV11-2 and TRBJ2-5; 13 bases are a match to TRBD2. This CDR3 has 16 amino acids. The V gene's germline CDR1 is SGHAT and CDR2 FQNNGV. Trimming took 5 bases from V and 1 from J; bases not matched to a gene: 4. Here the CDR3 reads CASSATSGGSQETQYF. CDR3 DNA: TGTGCCAGCAGCGCGACTAGCGGGGGGTCCCAAGAGACCCAGTACTTC.

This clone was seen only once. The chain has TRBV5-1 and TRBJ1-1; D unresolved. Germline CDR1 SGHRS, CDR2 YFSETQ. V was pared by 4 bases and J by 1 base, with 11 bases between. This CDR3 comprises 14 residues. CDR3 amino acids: CASSRHEGNTEAFF. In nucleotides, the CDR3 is TGCGCCAGCAGCCGTCACGAGGGGAACACTGAAGCTTTCTTT.

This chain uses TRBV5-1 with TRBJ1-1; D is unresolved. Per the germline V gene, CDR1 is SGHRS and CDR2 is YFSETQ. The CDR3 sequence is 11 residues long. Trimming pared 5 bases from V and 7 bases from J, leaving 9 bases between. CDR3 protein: CASRMNSEAFF. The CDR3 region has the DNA TGCGCCAGCAGAATGAATAGTGAAGCTTTCTTT.

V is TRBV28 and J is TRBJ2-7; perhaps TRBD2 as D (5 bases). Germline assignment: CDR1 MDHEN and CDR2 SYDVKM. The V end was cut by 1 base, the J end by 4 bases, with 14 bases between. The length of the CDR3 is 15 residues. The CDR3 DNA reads TGTGCCAGCAGTTTATCCTTGGGCCTAGCTTACGAGCAGTACTTC. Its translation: CASSLSLGLAYEQYF.

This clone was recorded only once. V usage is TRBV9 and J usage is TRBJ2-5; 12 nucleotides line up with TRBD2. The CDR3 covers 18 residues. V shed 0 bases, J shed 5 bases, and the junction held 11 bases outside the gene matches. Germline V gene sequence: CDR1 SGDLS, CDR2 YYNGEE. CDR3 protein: CASSVDGRLAGVGETQYF. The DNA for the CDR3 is TGTGCCAGCAGCGTAGATGGGAGACTAGCGGGAGTGGGGGAGACCCAGTACTTC.

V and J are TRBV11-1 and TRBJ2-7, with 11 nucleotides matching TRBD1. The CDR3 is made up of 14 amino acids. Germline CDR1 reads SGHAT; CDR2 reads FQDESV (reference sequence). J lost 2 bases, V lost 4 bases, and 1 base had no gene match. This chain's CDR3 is CASSSGQGAYEQYF. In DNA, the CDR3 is TGTGCCAGCAGCTCGGGACAGGGGGCCTACGAGCAGTACTTC.

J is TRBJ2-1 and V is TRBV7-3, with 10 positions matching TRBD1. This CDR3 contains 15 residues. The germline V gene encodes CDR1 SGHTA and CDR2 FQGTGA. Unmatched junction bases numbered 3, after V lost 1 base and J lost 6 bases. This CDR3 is CASSLRDRGVNEQFF. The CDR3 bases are TGTGCCAGCAGCTTAAGGGACAGGGGTGTCAATGAGCAGTTCTTC.

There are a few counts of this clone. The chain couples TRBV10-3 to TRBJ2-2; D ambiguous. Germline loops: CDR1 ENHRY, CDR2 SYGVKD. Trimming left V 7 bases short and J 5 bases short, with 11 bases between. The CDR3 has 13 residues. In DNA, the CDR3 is TGTGCCATCACCCCTGGCAGGACCGGGGAGCTGTTTTTT. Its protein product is CAITPGRTGELFF.

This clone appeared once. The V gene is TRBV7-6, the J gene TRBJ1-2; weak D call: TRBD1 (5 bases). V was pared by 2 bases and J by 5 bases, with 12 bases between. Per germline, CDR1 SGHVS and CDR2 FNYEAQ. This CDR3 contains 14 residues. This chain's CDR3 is CASSLSGGSYGYTF. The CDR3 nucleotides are TGTGCCAGCAGCTTATCGGGGGGGAGTTATGGCTACACCTTC.

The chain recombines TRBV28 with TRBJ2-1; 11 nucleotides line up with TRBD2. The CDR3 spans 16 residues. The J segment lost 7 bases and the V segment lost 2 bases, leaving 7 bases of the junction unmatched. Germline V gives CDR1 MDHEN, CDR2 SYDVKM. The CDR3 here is CASSLQTSGRRNEQFF. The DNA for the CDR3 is TGTGCCAGCAGTTTACAAACTAGCGGGAGAAGGAATGAGCAGTTCTTC.